The clone carrying this T cell receptor (beta chain) was observed at least ten times. Its antigen is unidentified. A second PCR, run for about 6 to 11 cycles, used a sample-barcoded 5' primer plus a J-beta primer mix. A template-switch adaptor that had 12 random nucleotides put a tag on each cDNA molecule. MiXCR was run by TCRdb on the 5' RACE reads, yielding one entry per CDR3 protein. The sample lists some 1.5 million distinct CDR3 sequences; roughly 30% were seen once. The CDR3 contains 14 residues. Trimming left V 4 bases short and J 0 bases short, with 10 bases between. In germline, CDR1 is KGHSH, CDR2 LQKENI. This sample stems from a study of blood T cells in healthy people across ages. Study-level results: PBMCs left unsorted prevented a conclusive naive versus antigen-experienced comparison. Age brought a roughly linear fall in TCR beta diversity measured per million T cells. Higher diversity, along with more naive CD4+ cells, distinguished long-lived donors from aged donors.

The sample comprised blood. This chain joins TRBV18 and TRBJ2-7; D remains ambiguous. The source is a woman aged 30 to 39 in good health. Written as DNA, the CDR3 is TGTGCCAGCTCACAACTGGCACTCTCCTACGAGCAGTACTTC. Protein product: CASSQLALSYEQYF.